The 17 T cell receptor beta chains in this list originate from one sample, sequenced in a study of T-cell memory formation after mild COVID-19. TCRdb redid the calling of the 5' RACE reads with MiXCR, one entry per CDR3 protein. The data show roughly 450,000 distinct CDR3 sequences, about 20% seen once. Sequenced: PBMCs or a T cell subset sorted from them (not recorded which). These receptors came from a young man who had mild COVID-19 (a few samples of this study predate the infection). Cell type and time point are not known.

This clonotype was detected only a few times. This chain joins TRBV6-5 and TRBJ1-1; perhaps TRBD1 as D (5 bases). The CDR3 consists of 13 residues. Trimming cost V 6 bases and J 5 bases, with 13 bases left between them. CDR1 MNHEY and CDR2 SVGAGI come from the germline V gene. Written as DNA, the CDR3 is TGTGCCAGCAGAATTATGGGGGGGACTGAAGCTTTCTTT. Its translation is CASRIMGGTEAFF.

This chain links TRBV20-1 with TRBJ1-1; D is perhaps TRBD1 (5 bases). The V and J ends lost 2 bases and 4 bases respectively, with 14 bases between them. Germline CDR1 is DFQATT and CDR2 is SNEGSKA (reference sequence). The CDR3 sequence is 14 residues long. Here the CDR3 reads CSARPRQHTTEAFF. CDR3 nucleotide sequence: TGCAGTGCTAGACCTCGACAGCACACCACTGAAGCTTTCTTT.

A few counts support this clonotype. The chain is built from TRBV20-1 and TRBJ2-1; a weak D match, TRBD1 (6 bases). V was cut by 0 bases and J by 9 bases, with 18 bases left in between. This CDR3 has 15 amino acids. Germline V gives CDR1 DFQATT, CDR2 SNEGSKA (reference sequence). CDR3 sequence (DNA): TGCAGTGCTAGAGATGGGGCAGGGGAAGTCAGTGAGCAGTTCTTC. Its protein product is CSARDGAGEVSEQFF.

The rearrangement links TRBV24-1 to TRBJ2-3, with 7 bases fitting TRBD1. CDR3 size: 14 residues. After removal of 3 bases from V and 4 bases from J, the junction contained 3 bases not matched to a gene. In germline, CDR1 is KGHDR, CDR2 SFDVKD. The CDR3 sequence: CATSDHQGADTQYF. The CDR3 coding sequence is TGTGCCACCAGTGATCACCAGGGGGCAGATACGCAGTATTTT.

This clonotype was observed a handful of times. The CDR3 spells CASSFAGGFQETQYF. CDR3 coding DNA: TGTGCCAGCAGCTTTGCGGGGGGCTTTCAAGAGACCCAGTACTTC. V and J are TRBV11-2 and TRBJ2-5; 8 bases fit TRBD2. The germline V gene has CDR1 SGHAT and CDR2 FQNNGV. V gave up 3 bases and J gave up 2 bases; unmatched junction bases: 5. The CDR3 runs 15 residues.

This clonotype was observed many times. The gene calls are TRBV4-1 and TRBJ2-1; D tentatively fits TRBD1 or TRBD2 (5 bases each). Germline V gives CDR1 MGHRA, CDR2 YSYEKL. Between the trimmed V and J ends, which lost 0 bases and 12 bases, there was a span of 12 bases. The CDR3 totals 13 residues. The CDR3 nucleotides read TGCGCCAGCAGCCAAGATCGAGGGGCCCGGCAGTTCTTC. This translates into CASSQDRGARQFF.

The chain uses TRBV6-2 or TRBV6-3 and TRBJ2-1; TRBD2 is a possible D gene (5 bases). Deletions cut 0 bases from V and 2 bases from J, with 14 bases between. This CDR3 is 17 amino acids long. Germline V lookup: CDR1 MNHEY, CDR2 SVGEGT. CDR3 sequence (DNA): TGTGCCAGCAGTTACTCCCCTCACGGGGTTACCTACAATGAGCAGTTCTTC. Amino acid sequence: CASSYSPHGVTYNEQFF.

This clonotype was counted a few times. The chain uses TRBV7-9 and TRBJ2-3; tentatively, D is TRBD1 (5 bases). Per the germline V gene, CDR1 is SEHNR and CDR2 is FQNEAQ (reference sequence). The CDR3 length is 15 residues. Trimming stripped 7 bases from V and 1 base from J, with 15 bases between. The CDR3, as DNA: TGTGCCAGCATGAGGACATCTCAACGCACAGATACGCAGTATTTT. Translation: CASMRTSQRTDTQYF.

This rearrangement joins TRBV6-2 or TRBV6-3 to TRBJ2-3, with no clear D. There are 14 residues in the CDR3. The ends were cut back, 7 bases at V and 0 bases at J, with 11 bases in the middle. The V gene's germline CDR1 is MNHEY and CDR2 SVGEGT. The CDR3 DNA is TGTGCCAGCACCGGCAGAACTAGCACAGATACGCAGTATTTT. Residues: CASTGRTSTDTQYF.

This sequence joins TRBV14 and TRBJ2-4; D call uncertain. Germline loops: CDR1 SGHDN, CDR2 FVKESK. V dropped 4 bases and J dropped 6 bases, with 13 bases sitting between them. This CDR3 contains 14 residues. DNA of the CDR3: TGTGCCAGCAGCCCGGGCGTTTCGACAAACATTCAGTACTTC. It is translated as CASSPGVSTNIQYF.

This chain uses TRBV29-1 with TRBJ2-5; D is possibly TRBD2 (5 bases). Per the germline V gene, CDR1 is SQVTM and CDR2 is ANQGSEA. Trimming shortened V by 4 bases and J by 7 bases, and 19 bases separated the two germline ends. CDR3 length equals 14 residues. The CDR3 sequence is CSVAFISAVRTQYF. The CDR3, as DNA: TGCAGCGTTGCCTTCATTAGCGCGGTGAGGACCCAGTACTTC.

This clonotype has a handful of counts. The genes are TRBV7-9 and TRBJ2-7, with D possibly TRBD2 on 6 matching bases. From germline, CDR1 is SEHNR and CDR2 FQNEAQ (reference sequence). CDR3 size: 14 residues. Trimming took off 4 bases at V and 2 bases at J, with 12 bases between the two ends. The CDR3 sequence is CASSWGDAAYEQYF. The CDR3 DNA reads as TGTGCCAGCAGCTGGGGGGACGCCGCCTACGAGCAGTACTTC. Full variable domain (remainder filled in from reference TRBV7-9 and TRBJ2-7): DTGVSQNPRHKITKRGQNVTFRCDPISEHNRLYWYRQTLGQGPEFLTYFQNEAQLEKSRLLSDRFSAERPKGSFSTLEIQRTEQGDSAMYLCASSWGDAAYEQYFGPGTRLTVT.

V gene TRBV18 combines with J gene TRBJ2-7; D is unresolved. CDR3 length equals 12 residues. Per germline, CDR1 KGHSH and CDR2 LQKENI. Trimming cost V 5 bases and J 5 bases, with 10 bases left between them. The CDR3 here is CASSNRINEQYF. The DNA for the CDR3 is TGTGCCAGCTCAAATCGGATCAACGAGCAGTACTTC.

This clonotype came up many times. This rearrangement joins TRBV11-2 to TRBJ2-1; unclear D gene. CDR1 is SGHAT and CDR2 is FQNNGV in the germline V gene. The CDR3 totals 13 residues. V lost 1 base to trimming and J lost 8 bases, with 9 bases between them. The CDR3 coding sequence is TGTGCCAGCAGCTTAGTCCCTGGCCATGAGCAGTTCTTC. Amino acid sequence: CASSLVPGHEQFF.

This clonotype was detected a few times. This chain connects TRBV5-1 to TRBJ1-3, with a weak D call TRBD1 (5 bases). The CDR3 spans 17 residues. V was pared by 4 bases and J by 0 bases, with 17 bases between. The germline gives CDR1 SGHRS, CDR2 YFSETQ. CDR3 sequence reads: CASSPWAGSFSGNTIYF. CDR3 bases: TGCGCCAGCAGCCCGTGGGCAGGGTCTTTCTCTGGAAACACCATATATTTT.

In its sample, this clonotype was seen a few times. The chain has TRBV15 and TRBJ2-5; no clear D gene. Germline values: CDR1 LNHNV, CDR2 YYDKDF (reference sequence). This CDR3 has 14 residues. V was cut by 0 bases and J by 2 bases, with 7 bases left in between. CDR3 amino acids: CATSRDLGQETQYF. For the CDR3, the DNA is TGTGCCACCAGCAGAGACCTAGGTCAAGAGACCCAGTACTTC. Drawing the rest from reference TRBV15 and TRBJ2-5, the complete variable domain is DAMVIQNPRYQVTQFGKPVTLSCSQTLNHNVMYWYQQKSSQAPKLLFHYYDKDFNNEADTPDNFQSRRPNTSFCFLDIRSPGLGDTAMYLCATSRDLGQETQYFGPGTRLLVL.

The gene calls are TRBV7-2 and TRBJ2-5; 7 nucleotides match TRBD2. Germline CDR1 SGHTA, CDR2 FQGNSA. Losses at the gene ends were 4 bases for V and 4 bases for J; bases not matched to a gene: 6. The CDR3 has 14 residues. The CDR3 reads CASSYGLVVETQYF. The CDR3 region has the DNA TGTGCCAGCAGCTACGGACTAGTGGTAGAGACCCAGTACTTC.